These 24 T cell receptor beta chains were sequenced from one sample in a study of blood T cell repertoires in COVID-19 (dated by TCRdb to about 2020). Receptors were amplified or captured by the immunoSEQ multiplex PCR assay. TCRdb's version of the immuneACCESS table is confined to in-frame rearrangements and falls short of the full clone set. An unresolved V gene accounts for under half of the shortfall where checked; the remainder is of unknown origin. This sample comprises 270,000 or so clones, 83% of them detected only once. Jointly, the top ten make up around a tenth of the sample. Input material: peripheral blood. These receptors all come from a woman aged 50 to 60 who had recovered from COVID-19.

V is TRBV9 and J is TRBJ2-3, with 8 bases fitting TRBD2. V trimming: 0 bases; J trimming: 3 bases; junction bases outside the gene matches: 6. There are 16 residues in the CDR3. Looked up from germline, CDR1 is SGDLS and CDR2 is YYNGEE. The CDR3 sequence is CASSVDAGGLTDTQYF. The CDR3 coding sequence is TGTGCCAGCAGCGTAGATGCGGGGGGCCTGACAGATACGCAGTATTTT.

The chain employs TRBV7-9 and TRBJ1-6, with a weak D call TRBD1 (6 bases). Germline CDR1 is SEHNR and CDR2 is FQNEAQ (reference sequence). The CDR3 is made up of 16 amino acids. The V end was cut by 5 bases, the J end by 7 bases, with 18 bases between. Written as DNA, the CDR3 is TGTGCCAGCAGCCCCGTAAAAGGGCAGGGGAATTCACCCCTCCACTTT. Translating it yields CASSPVKGQGNSPLHF.

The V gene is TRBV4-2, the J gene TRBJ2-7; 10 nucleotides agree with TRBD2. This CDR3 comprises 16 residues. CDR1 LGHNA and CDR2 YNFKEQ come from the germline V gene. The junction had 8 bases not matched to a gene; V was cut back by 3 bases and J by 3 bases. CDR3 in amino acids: CASSQELAGKSYEQYF. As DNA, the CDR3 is TGTGCCAGCAGCCAGGAACTAGCGGGGAAGAGCTACGAGCAGTACTTC.

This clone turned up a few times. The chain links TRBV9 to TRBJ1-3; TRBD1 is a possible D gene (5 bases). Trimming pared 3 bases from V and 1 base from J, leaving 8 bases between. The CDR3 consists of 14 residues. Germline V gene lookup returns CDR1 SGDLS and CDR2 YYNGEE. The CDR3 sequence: CASSDDRSGNTIYF. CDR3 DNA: TGTGCCAGCAGCGACGACAGATCTGGAAACACCATATATTTT.

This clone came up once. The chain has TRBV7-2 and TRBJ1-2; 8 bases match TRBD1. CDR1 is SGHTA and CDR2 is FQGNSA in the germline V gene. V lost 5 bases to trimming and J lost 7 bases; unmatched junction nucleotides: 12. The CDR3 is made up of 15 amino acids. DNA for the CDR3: TGTGCCAGCAGCGGAGACTCACAGGGGGTCGGTGGCTACACCTTC. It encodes CASSGDSQGVGGYTF.

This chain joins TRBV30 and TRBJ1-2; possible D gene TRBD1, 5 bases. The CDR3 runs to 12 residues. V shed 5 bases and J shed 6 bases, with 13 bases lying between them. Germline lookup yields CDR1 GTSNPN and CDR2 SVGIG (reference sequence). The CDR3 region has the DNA TGTGCCTGGGCGACTGGGGGGAATGGCTACACCTTC. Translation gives CAWATGGNGYTF.

CDR3 loop: CASSQNGWGGTGELFF. DNA of the CDR3: TGTGCCAGCAGCCAAAACGGGTGGGGAGGCACCGGGGAGCTGTTTTTT. The chain links TRBV4-2 to TRBJ2-2; maybe TRBD2 (6 bases). Germline lookup yields CDR1 LGHNA and CDR2 YNFKEQ. The CDR3 covers 16 residues. V gave up 2 bases and J gave up 4 bases, with 14 bases separating them.

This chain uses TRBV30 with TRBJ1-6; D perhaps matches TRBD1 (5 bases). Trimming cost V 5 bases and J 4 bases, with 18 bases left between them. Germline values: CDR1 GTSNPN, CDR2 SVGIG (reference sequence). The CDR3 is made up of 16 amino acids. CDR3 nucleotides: TGTGCCTGGTCGGGCCAGGGTTATACTTATAATTCACCCCTCCACTTT. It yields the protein CAWSGQGYTYNSPLHF.

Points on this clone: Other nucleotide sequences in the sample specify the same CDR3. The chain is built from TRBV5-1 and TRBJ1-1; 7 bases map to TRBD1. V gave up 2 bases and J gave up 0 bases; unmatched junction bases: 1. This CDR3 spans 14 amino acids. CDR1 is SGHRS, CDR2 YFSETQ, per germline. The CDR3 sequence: CASSLGGVNTEAFF. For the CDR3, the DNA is TGCGCCAGCAGCTTAGGGGGCGTGAACACTGAAGCTTTCTTT.

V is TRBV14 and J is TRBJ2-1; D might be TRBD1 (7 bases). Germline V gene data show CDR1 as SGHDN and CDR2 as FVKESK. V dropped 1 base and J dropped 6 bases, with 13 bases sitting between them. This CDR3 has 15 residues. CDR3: CASSQVGGQSNEQFF. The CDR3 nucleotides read TGTGCCAGCAGCCAAGTGGGGGGACAGTCCAATGAGCAGTTCTTC. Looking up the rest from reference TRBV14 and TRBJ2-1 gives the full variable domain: EAGVTQFPSHSVIEKGQTVTLRCDPISGHDNLYWYRRVMGKEIKFLLHFVKESKQDESGMPNNRFLAERTGGTYSTLKVQPAELEDSGVYFCASSQVGGQSNEQFFGPGTRLTVL.

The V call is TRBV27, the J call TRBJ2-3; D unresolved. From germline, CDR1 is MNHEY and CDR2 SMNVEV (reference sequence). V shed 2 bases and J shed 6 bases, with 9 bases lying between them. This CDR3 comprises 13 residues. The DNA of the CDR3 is TGTGCCAGCAGTTTAATAATTGAGGATACGCAGTATTTT. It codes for CASSLIIEDTQYF.

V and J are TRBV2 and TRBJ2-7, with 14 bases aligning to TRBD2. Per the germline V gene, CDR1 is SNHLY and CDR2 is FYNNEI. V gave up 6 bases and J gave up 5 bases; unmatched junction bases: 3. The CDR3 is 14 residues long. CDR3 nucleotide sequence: TGTGCCAGCAGCACGGGACTAGCGGGGGACGAGCAGTACTTC. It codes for CASSTGLAGDEQYF.

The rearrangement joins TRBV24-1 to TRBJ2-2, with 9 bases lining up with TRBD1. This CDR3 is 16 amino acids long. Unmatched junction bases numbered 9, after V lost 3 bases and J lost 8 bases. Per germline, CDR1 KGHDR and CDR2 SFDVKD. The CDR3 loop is CATSDLQGARLGELFF. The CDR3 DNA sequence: TGTGCCACCAGTGATCTACAGGGGGCTAGGTTAGGGGAGCTGTTTTTT.

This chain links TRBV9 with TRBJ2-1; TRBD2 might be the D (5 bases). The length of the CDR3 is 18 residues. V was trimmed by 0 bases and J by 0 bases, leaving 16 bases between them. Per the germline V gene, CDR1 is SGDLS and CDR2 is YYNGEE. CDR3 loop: CASSVGRGDANSYNEQFF. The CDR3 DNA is TGTGCCAGCAGCGTAGGCCGGGGAGATGCCAACTCCTACAATGAGCAGTTCTTC.

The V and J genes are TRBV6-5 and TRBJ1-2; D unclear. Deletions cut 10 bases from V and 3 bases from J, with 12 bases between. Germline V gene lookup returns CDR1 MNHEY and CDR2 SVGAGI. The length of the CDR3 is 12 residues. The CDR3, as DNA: TGTGCCATCCCGGGTACTTACTATGGCTACACCTTC. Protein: CAIPGTYYGYTF.

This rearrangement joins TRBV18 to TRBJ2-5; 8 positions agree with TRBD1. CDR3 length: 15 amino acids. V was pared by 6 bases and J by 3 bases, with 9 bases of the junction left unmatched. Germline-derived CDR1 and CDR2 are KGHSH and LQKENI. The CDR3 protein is CASSPWETGEETQYF. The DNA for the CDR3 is TGTGCCAGCTCGCCCTGGGAGACAGGGGAAGAGACCCAGTACTTC.

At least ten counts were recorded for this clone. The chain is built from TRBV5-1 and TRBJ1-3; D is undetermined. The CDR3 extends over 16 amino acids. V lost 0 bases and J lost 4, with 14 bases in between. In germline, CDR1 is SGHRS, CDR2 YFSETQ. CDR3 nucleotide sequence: TGCGCCAGCAGCTTGGAACCGGGTTTAGTGGGAAACACCATATATTTT. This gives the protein CASSLEPGLVGNTIYF. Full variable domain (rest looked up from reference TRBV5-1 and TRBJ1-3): KAGVTQTPRYLIKTRGQQVTLSCSPISGHRSVSWYQQTPGQGLQFLFEYFSETQRNKGNFPGRFSGRQFSNSRSEMNVSTLELGDSALYLCASSLEPGLVGNTIYFGEGSWLTVV.

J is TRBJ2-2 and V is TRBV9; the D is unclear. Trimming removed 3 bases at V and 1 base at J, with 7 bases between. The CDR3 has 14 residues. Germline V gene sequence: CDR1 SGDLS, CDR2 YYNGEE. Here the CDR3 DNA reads TGTGCCAGCAGCGATAACAGGAACACCGGGGAGCTGTTTTTT. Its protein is CASSDNRNTGELFF.

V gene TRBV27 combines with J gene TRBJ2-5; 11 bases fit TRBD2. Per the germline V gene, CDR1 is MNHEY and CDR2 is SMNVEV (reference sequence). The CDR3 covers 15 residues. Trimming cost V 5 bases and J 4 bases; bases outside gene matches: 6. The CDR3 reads CASSALAGVRETQYF. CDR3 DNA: TGTGCCAGCAGTGCACTAGCGGGAGTAAGAGAGACCCAGTACTTC.

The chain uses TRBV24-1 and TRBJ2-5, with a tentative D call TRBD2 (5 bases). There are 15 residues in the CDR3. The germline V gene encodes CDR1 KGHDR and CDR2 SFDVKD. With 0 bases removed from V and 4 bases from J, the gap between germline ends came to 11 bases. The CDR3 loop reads CATSDLTRVGETQYF. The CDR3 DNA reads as TGTGCCACCAGTGATTTGACGAGGGTCGGAGAGACCCAGTACTTC.

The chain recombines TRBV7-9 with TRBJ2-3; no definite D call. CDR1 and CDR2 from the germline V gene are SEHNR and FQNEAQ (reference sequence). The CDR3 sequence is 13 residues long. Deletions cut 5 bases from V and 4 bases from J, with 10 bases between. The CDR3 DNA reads TGTGCCAGCAGCCTCACCCCAGCAGATACGCAGTATTTT. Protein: CASSLTPADTQYF.

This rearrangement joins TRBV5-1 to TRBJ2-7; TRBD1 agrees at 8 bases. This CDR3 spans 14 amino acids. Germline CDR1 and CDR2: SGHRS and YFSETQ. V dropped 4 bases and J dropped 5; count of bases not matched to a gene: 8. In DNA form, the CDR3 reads TGCGCCAGCAGCGATGGACAGGGAGAAGACGAGCAGTACTTC. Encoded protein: CASSDGQGEDEQYF.

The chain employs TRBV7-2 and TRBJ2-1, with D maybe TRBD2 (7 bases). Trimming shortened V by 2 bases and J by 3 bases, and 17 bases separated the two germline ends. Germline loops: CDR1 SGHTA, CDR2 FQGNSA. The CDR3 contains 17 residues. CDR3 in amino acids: CASSLTPEGGLYNEQFF. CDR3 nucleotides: TGTGCCAGCAGCTTAACCCCGGAGGGGGGGCTCTACAATGAGCAGTTCTTC.

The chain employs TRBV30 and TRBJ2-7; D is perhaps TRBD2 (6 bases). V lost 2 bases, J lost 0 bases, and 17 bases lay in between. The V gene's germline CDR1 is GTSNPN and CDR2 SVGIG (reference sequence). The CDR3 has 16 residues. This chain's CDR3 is CAWSPAGTVSSYEQYF. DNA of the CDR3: TGTGCCTGGAGTCCCGCGGGGACTGTTAGCTCCTACGAGCAGTACTTC. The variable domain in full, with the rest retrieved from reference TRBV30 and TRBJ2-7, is SQTIHQWPATLVQPVGSPLSLECTVEGTSNPNLYWYRQAAGRGLQLLFYSVGIGQISSEVPQNLSASRPQDRQFILSSKKLLLSDSGFYLCAWSPAGTVSSYEQYFGPGTRLTVT.